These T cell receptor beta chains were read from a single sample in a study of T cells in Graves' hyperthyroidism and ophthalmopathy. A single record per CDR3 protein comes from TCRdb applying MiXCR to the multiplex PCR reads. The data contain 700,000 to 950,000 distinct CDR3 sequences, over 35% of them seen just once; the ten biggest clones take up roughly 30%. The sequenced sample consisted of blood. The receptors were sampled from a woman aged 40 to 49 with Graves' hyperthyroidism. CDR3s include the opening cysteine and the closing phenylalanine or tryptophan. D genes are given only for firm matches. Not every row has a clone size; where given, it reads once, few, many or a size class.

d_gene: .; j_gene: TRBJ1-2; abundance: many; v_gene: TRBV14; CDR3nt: TGTGCCAGCAGCCAAGAGGGGTACTATGGCTACACCTTC; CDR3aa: CASSQEGYYGYTF
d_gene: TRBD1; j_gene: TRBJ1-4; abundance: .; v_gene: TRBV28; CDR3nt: TGTGCCAGCAGTTTATGGGGACAGGGCAGAGAAAAACTGTTTTTT; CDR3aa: CASSLWGQGREKLFF
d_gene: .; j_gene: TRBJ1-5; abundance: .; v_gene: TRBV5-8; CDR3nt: TGTGCCAGCAGCTTGGGTAGCAGTCAGCCCCAGCATTTT; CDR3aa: CASSLGSSQPQHF
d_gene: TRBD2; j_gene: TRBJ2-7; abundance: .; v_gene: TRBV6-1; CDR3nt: TGTGCCAGCAGTTACCGCCTAACTAGCGGGAGGAGTGAGCAGTACTTC; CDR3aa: CASSYRLTSGRSEQYF
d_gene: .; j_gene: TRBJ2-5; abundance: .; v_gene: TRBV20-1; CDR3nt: TGCAGTGCTAGAGATTGGCAGGGGACCTTCCGGGAGACCCAGTACTTC; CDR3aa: CSARDWQGTFRETQYF
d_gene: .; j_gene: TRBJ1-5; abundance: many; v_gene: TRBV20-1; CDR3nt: TGCAGTGCTAGACGAGTGAGCAATCAGCCCCAGCATTTT; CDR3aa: CSARRVSNQPQHF
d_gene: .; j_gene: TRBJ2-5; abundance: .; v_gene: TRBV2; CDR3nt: TGTGCCAGCAGTGGTCGATGGGGAGATGGTGAGCAGTACTTC; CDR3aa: CASSGRWGDGEQYF
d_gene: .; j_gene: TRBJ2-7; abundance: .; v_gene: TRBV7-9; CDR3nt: TGTGCCAGCAGCCAAGGAGGGGACGGATACGAGCAGTACTTC; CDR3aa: CASSQGGDGYEQYF
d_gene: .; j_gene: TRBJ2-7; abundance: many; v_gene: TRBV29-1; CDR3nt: TGCAGCGTTGACGGGGAGTCCTACGAGCAGTACTTC; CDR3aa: CSVDGESYEQYF
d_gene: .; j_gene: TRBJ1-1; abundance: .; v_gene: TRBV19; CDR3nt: TGTGCCTGGAATACTCCGATCGTGTATCTGAACACTGAAGCTTTCTTT; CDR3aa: CAWNTPIVYLNTEAFF
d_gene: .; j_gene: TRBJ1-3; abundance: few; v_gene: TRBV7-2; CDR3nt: TGTGCCAGCAGCCGTGGAGGGGACGCAGCCGGAAACACCATATATTTT; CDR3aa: CASSRGGDAAGNTIYF
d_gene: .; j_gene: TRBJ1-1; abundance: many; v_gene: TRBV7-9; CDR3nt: TGTGCCAGCAGCTTAGAGGCTATTGCTTTCTTT; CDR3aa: CASSLEAIAFF
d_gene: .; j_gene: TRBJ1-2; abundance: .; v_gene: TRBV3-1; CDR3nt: TGTGCCAGCAGCCTCGGACAGACCGGCTACATCTTC; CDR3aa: CASSLGQTGYIF
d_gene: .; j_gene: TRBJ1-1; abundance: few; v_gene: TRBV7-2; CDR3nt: TGTGCCAGCAGCCGACGGGACAATAAATACACTGAAGCTTTCTTT; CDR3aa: CASSRRDNKYTEAFF
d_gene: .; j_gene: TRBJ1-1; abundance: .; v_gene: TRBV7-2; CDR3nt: TGTGCCAGCAGCTCCCGCGACAGTCTGGGCACTGAAGCTTTCTTT; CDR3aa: CASSSRDSLGTEAFF
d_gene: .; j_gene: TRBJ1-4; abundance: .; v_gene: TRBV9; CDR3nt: TGTGCCAGCAGCGCTCGAGGTGAACGATGGAATGAAAAACTGTTTTTT; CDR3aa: CASSARGERWNEKLFF
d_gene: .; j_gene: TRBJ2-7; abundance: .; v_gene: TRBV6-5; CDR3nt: TGTGCCATCAGTTACTCCGGAGGGGGTCTCGACGAGCAGTACTTC; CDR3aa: CAISYSGGGLDEQYF
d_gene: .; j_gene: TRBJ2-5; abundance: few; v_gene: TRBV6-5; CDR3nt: TGTGCCAGCACAAATCCGGGTGGGGCGGAGACCCAGTACTTC; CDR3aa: CASTNPGGAETQYF
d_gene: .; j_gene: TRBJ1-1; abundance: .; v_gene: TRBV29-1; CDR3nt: TGCAGCTTAGGACAATCGAACACTGAAGCTTTCTTT; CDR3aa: CSLGQSNTEAFF
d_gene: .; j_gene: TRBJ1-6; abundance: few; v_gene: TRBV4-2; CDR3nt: TGTGCCAGCAGCCAAGCAGTCTATAATTCACCCCTCCACTTT; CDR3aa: CASSQAVYNSPLHF
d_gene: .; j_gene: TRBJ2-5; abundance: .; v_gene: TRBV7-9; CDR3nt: TGTGCCAGCAGCCCCCGGGACGGGTCATACCAAGAGACCCAGTACTTC; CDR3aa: CASSPRDGSYQETQYF
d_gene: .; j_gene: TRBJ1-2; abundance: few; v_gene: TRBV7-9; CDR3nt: TGTGCCAGCAGCCACAGAGCAGCTAACTATGGCTACACCTTC; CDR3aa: CASSHRAANYGYTF
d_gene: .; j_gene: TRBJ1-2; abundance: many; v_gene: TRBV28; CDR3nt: TGTGCCAGCAGTTCGACGGACGAGGGCTACACCTTC; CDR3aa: CASSSTDEGYTF
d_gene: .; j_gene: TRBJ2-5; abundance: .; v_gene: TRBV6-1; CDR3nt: TGTGCCAGCAGCCCACGACGAACCGGGAACCAAGAGACCCAGTACTTC; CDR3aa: CASSPRRTGNQETQYF
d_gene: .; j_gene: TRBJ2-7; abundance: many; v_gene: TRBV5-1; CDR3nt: TGCGCCAGCAGCTCGGGACGCTCCGGCGAGCAGTACTTC; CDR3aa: CASSSGRSGEQYF
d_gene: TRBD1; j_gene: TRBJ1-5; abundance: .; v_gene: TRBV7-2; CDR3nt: TGCGCCAGCAGCCGATCCGGGACAGGCAATCAGCCCCAGCATTTT; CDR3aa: CASSRSGTGNQPQHF
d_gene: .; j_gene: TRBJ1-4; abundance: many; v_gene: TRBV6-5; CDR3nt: TGTGCCAGCAGTTACTCGGGGACTAATGAAAAACTGTTTTTT; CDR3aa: CASSYSGTNEKLFF
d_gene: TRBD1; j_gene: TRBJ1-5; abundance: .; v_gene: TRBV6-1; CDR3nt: TGTGCCAGCAGTGGCCAGACAGGGCGTGGACAGCCCCAGCATTTT; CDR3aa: CASSGQTGRGQPQHF
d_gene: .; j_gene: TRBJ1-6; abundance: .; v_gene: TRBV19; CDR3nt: TGTGCCAGTAGTACCGACAGGCTAAATTCACCCCTCCACTTT; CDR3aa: CASSTDRLNSPLHF
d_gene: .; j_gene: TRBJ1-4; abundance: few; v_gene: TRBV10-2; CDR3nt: TGCGCCAGCAGTGAACGACAAGGGGAGGAGGGAAAACTGTTTTTT; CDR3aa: CASSERQGEEGKLFF
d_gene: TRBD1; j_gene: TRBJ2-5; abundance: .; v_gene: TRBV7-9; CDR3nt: TGTGCCAGCAGCCCACCAAGGACAGGGGCTGGGGAGACCCAGTACTTC; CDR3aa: CASSPPRTGAGETQYF
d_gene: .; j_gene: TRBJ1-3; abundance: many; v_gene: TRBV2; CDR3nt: TGTGCCAGCAGCCTCGGGACCGTCGGGGACACCATATATTTT; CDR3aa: CASSLGTVGDTIYF
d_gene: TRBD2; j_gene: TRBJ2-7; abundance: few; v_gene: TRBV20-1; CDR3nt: TGCAGTGCTAGACAAGGACTAGCGGGAGGGTCGTACGAGCAGTACTTC; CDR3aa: CSARQGLAGGSYEQYF
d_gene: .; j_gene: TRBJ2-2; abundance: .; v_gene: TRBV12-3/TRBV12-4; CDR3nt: TGTGCCAGCAGTTATCGGGCCGGGGAGCTGTTTTTT; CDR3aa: CASSYRAGELFF
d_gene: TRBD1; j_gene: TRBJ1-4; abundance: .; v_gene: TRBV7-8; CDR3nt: TGTGCCAGCAGCCACTTCAGACAGGGGGCCACAACTAATGAAAAACTGTTTTTT; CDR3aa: CASSHFRQGATTNEKLFF
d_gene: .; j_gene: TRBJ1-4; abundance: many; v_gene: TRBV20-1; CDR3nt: TGCAGTGCTAACACAGGGAGAGGAGACGAAAAACTGTTTTTT; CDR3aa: CSANTGRGDEKLFF
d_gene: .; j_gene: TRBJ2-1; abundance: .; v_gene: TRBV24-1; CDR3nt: TGTGCCACCAGTGGTTACGCCAGCGGTGAGCAGTTCTTC; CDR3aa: CATSGYASGEQFF
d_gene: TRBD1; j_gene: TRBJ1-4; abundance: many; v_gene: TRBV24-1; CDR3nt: TGTGCCACCAGTGATCCGGGACAGGGATCGAATGAAAAACTGTTTTTT; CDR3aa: CATSDPGQGSNEKLFF
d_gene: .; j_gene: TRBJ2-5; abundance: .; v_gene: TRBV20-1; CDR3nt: TGCAGTGCTAGACGTCAGACAGAAGAGACCCAGTACTTC; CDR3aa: CSARRQTEETQYF
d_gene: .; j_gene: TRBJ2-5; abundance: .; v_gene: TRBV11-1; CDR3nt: TGTGCCAGCAGCCCCACTCGGGCAGAGACCCAGTACTTC; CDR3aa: CASSPTRAETQYF
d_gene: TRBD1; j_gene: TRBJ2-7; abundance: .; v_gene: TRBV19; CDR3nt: TGTGCCAGTTCCCCGGGACAGGGGGCCTTCTACGAGCAGTACTTC; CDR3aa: CASSPGQGAFYEQYF
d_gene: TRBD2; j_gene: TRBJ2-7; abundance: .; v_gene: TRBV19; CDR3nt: TGTGCCAGTAGTCCACGACTAGCTGGGCACAATGAGCAGTACTTC; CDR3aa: CASSPRLAGHNEQYF
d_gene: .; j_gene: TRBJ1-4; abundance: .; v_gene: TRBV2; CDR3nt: TGTGCCAGCAGTTACTCGGGACAAGGTCAGGTCTTAGAAAAACTGTTTTTT; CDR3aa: CASSYSGQGQVLEKLFF
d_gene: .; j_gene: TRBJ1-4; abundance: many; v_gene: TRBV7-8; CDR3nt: TGTGCCAGCAGACAAGGACGCCTCTCCCGTGGTGAAAAACTGTTTTTT; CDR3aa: CASRQGRLSRGEKLFF
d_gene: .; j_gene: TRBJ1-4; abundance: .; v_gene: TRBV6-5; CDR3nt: TGTGCCAGCAGTTCTTACATCAAATCTAGTGAAAAACTGTTTTTT; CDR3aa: CASSSYIKSSEKLFF
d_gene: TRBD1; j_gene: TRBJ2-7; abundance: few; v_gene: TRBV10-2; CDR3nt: TGCGCCAGCAGTGAAAATTTGTCGGGACAGGGTTCAAACGAGCAGTACTTC; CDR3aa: CASSENLSGQGSNEQYF